Each of the 18 T cell receptor beta chains below was sequenced from the same sample in a study of CD8 T cells in Susac syndrome. RNA in amounts of about 0.45 to 1 ug was reverse transcribed with random hexamers. TCRdb used MiXCR to reprocess the immunoSEQ multiplex PCR reads, holding one entry per CDR3 protein. Among approximately 160,000 distinct CDR3 sequences listed, approximately 93% were seen once. Sequenced: CD4+ T cells from PBMCs. These receptors were taken from a human donor with multiple sclerosis.

This chain connects TRBV7-2 to TRBJ2-7, with D maybe TRBD2 (6 bases). Germline CDR1 and CDR2: SGHTA and FQGNSA. The V end lost 1 base, the J end lost 0 bases, and 10 bases lay between the germline ends. The CDR3 runs to 15 residues. The CDR3 nucleotides are TGTGCCAGCAGCTTAGGTGGGGGGAGCTCCTACGAGCAGTACTTC. This translates into CASSLGGGSSYEQYF.

Comments on this clonotype: Compared with germline, one end of the junction differs, possibly owing to a read error. The chain links TRBV9 to TRBJ1-1; maybe TRBD1 (5 bases). This CDR3 is built from 15 residues. The V gene's germline CDR1 is SGDLS and CDR2 YYNGEE. This chain's CDR3 is CASSDRQGLNTGAFF. CDR3 nucleotides: TGTGCCAGCAGCGATCGGCAGGGCTTAAACACTGGAGCTTTCTTT.

The chain links TRBV30 to TRBJ1-3, with D unresolved. The germline V and J ends were trimmed by 6 bases and 2 bases, with 11 bases remaining between them. Germline loops: CDR1 GTSNPN, CDR2 SVGIG (reference sequence). The CDR3 extends over 13 amino acids. In nucleotides, the CDR3 is TGTGCCTGCGCAAGTGGGGCTGGAAACACCATATATTTT. This translates into CACASGAGNTIYF.

J is TRBJ1-1 and V is TRBV5-1; possible D gene TRBD1, 5 bases. CDR1 and CDR2 from the germline V gene are SGHRS and YFSETQ. The CDR3 consists of 15 residues. The ends were cut back, 0 bases at V and 9 bases at J, with 18 bases in the middle. The CDR3 loop is CASSLGGTNTFQAFF. In nucleotides, the CDR3 is TGCGCCAGCAGCTTGGGAGGGACCAACACGTTCCAAGCTTTCTTT.

This chain links TRBV24-1 with TRBJ2-5; 10 bases line up with TRBD1. Germline loops: CDR1 KGHDR, CDR2 SFDVKD. J was trimmed by 3 bases and V by 0 bases; bases with no gene match: 6. The CDR3 sequence is 17 residues long. The CDR3, as DNA: TGTGCCACCAGTGATTTGCGACAGGGGGCGCGTGAAGAGACCCAGTACTTC. Amino acid sequence: CATSDLRQGAREETQYF.

The V call is TRBV30, the J call TRBJ2-1; D call uncertain. V lost 3 bases, J lost 10 bases, and 19 bases lay in between. This CDR3 is 14 amino acids long. Germline CDR1 is GTSNPN and CDR2 is SVGIG (reference sequence). The DNA of the CDR3 is TGTGCCTGGAGGAATGGCCCCCAGGTCTGGGAGCAGTTCTTC. This gives the protein CAWRNGPQVWEQFF.

The chain recombines TRBV29-1 with TRBJ1-2, with 9 bases lining up with TRBD1. Per germline, CDR1 SQVTM and CDR2 ANQGSEA. Trimming took 6 bases from V and 8 from J; bases not matched to a gene: 7. The CDR3 consists of 12 residues. The CDR3 region is CSVLTGGQGYTF. The DNA of the CDR3 is TGCAGCGTCCTGACAGGGGGTCAGGGCTACACCTTC.

V is TRBV5-1 and J is TRBJ2-7, with a possible D match to TRBD2 (5 bases). V lost 4 bases and J lost 6, with 17 bases in between. This CDR3 contains 14 residues. Germline CDR1 SGHRS, CDR2 YFSETQ. The DNA of the CDR3 is TGCGCCAGCAGCCCCTCGACAATCCGGGGCGAGCAGTACTTC. Translating gives CASSPSTIRGEQYF. Complete variable domain (other parts from reference TRBV5-1 and TRBJ2-7): KAGVTQTPRYLIKTRGQQVTLSCSPISGHRSVSWYQQTPGQGLQFLFEYFSETQRNKGNFPGRFSGRQFSNSRSEMNVSTLELGDSALYLCASSPSTIRGEQYFGPGTRLTVT.

The CDR3 DNA sequence: TGTGCCAGCAGAGGGACAATTGCTGAAGCTTTCTTT. This encodes CASRGTIAEAFF. The chain recombines TRBV2 with TRBJ1-1, with a weak D call TRBD1 (6 bases). The CDR3 contains 12 residues. Germline V CDR1 and CDR2: SNHLY, FYNNEI. Trimming shortened V by 6 bases and J by 6 bases, and 11 bases separated the two germline ends.

The chain carries TRBV20-1 and TRBJ2-1; D is possibly TRBD1 or TRBD2 (5 bases each). V was cut by 5 bases and J by 8 bases, with 25 bases left in between. CDR3 length: 16 amino acids. Germline V gives CDR1 DFQATT, CDR2 SNEGSKA (reference sequence). In nucleotides, the CDR3 is TGCAGTGCTGGAGCCAGCGGAAGGGGTTATGGAGATGAGCAGTTCTTC. Its translation: CSAGASGRGYGDEQFF.

The V call is TRBV7-2, the J call TRBJ1-1; 9 bases line up with TRBD1. The CDR3 runs 15 residues. V was clipped by 5 bases and J by 1 base; unmatched bases: 5. Germline V CDR1 and CDR2: SGHTA, FQGNSA. The CDR3 here is CASSVMGQGNTEAFF. DNA for the CDR3: TGTGCCAGCAGCGTAATGGGACAGGGGAACACTGAAGCTTTCTTT.

The genes are TRBV5-1 and TRBJ2-1; D ambiguous. CDR1 is SGHRS and CDR2 is YFSETQ in the germline V gene. This CDR3 region has 13 residues. Trimming shortened V by 2 bases and J by 10 bases, and 13 bases separated the two germline ends. The CDR3 loop reads CASSFRLAGEQFF. CDR3 DNA: TGCGCCAGCAGCTTTCGGTTGGCCGGGGAGCAGTTCTTC.

The chain combines TRBV4-3 with TRBJ2-1, with D perhaps matching TRBD2 (5 bases). V lost 4 bases and J 7 bases, leaving 11 bases between the germline ends. The germline CDR1 and CDR2 sequences are LGHNA and YSLEER. CDR3 size: 13 residues. The CDR3 DNA sequence: TGCGCCAGCAGCCCCACCCAGCGGAATGAGCAGTTCTTC. Its translation is CASSPTQRNEQFF.

The V and J genes are TRBV28 and TRBJ1-2; D not resolved. This CDR3 is 13 amino acids long. Germline V CDR1 and CDR2: MDHEN, SYDVKM. V gave up 6 bases and J gave up 2 bases, with 10 bases separating them. This CDR3 reads CASRADQNYGYTF. The CDR3 DNA follows: TGTGCCAGCAGGGCAGACCAAAACTATGGCTACACCTTC.

The genes are TRBV24-1 and TRBJ1-2; D is unclear. V was trimmed by 4 bases and J by 7 bases, leaving 15 bases between them. Germline V gene data show CDR1 as KGHDR and CDR2 as SFDVKD. The CDR3 is 14 amino acids. CDR3 in DNA: TGTGCCACCAGTGACTCTGTGGGTTTCTCTGGCTACACCTTC. Its protein is CATSDSVGFSGYTF.

J is TRBJ1-2 and V is TRBV20-1; D may be TRBD1 (6 bases). Between the trimmed V and J ends, which lost 4 bases and 8 bases, there was a span of 17 bases. The CDR3 is 13 amino acids. Germline V gene sequence: CDR1 DFQATT, CDR2 SNEGSKA (reference sequence). The CDR3 is CSANLDSGIGYTF. CDR3 DNA sequence: TGCAGTGCTAATCTGGACAGTGGGATCGGCTACACCTTC.

This clonotype appeared a few times. The gene calls are TRBV5-6 and TRBJ2-7; D remains unclear. From germline, CDR1 is SGHDT and CDR2 YYEEEE. The CDR3 covers 11 residues. The V gene lost 5 bases and the J gene lost 3 bases, with 6 bases spanning the gap. The CDR3 sequence is CASSLNYEQYF. The CDR3 DNA is TGTGCCAGCAGTCTGAACTACGAGCAGTACTTC.

The CDR3 loop reads CASSLYTVREQYF. The CDR3 region has the DNA TGTGCCAGCAGCTTGTATACGGTACGAGAGCAGTACTTC. The chain combines TRBV5-4 with TRBJ2-7; D is unresolved. The germline V gene encodes CDR1 SGHNT and CDR2 YYREEE (reference sequence). This CDR3 comprises 13 residues. V lost 1 base and J lost 7, with 12 bases in between.